A selection of T cell receptor beta chains follows, all from one sample in a study of a mutant IDH1 vaccine in newly diagnosed glioma. Antigens of these TCRs are unknown. The repertoire was sequenced with immunoSEQ multiplex PCR; TCRdb's copy has only in-frame clones and lacks some. The data show over 95,000 clones, 75% to 90% seen once. This specimen was PBMCs, taken from a glioma patient whose treatment included an IDH1 peptide vaccine. The receptors shown here come from a woman between 50 and 59 years old with glioma. CDR3s include the opening cysteine and the closing phenylalanine or tryptophan. D genes are given only for firm matches. Not every row has a clone size; where given, it reads once, few, many or a size class.

TRBV19,NA,TRBJ1-1,NA,TGTGCCAGTAGTATGGTGAGGGGCACTGAAGCTTTCTTT,CASSMVRGTEAFF
TRBV4-1,NA,TRBJ1-5,few,TGCGCCAGCAGCCCCATAGGGGGGGGTCAGTCAAGCAATCAGCCCCAGCATTTT,CASSPIGGGQSSNQPQHF
TRBV7-9,TRBD2,TRBJ2-1,NA,TGTGCCAGCAGCTTAGCGGGAGGGGACAATGAGCAGTTCTTC,CASSLAGGDNEQFF
TRBV11-2,NA,TRBJ2-2,NA,TGTGCCAGCAGCTTAATAGCCACCGGGGAGCTGTTTTTT,CASSLIATGELFF
TRBV19,TRBD1,TRBJ2-7,NA,TGTGCCAGTAGTACATCGACAGGGACCGAGCAGTACTTC,CASSTSTGTEQYF
TRBV18,NA,TRBJ2-7,NA,TGTGCCAGCTCACCTCAAGGAGGGGGGCGAGGCTACGAGCAGTACTTC,CASSPQGGGRGYEQYF
TRBV10-1,TRBD2,TRBJ2-7,NA,TGCGCCAGCAGGACCGGGACTAGCGGGAGCAATGGGTCCTACGAGCAGTACTTC,CASRTGTSGSNGSYEQYF
TRBV5-1,NA,TRBJ1-4,NA,TGCGCCAGCAGCCGACAGGAAGGTGAAAAACTGTTTTTT,CASSRQEGEKLFF
TRBV11-2,TRBD2,TRBJ2-1,NA,TGTGCCAGCAGCTTAGATCCCGCTAGCGGGAGGGCCTACTCCTACAATGAGCAGTTCTTC,CASSLDPASGRAYSYNEQFF
TRBV10-1,NA,TRBJ2-5,NA,TGCGCCAGCAGTGAGTCTCAAGGGTCAAAGACCCAGTACTTC,CASSESQGSKTQYF
TRBV27,NA,TRBJ2-7,NA,TGTGCCAGCAGTCGCGGTCTCTCCTACGAGCAGTACTTC,CASSRGLSYEQYF
TRBV6-5,TRBD1,TRBJ1-5,NA,TGTGCCAGCAGGGTCGGGACAGGGGACAATCAGCCCCAGCATTTT,CASRVGTGDNQPQHF
TRBV29-1,NA,TRBJ2-7,NA,TGCAGCGTTGCCCAAGGGGTCTACGAGCAGTACTTC,CSVAQGVYEQYF
TRBV10-3,NA,TRBJ2-7,NA,TGTGCCATCAGTGACGGGTCCTACGAGCAGTACTTC,CAISDGSYEQYF
TRBV5-6,NA,TRBJ1-4,NA,TGTGCCAGCAGCTTTAAGGGGACCGATGAAAAACTGTTTTTT,CASSFKGTDEKLFF
TRBV11-2,NA,TRBJ2-7,once,TGTGCCAGCAGCTTAGATTGGCGGACGGGAGAGCAGTACTTC,CASSLDWRTGEQYF
TRBV15,TRBD1,TRBJ1-5,NA,TGTGCCACCAGCAGAGGTGGGACAGGGAATCAGCCCCAGCATTTT,CATSRGGTGNQPQHF
TRBV7-9,TRBD1,TRBJ1-1,NA,TGTGCCAGCAGGCCAGACAGGGTAGAAGCTTTCTTT,CASRPDRVEAFF
TRBV2,TRBD1,TRBJ1-4,NA,TGTGCCAGCATGCTCACAGGGGGTGGTGAAAAACTGTTTTTT,CASMLTGGGEKLFF
TRBV19,NA,TRBJ2-1,NA,TGTGCCACCGTAGAGAGGGGGTCCCCTTACAATGAGCAGTTCTTC,CATVERGSPYNEQFF
TRBV28,NA,TRBJ1-2,NA,TGTGCCAGCAGTTTCCCGGACGGGACCTATGGCTACACCTTC,CASSFPDGTYGYTF
TRBV7-8,TRBD1,TRBJ1-6,NA,TGTGCCAGCAGCTTAGAGAGCAGGGGGTTCTCACCCCTCCACTTT,CASSLESRGFSPLHF